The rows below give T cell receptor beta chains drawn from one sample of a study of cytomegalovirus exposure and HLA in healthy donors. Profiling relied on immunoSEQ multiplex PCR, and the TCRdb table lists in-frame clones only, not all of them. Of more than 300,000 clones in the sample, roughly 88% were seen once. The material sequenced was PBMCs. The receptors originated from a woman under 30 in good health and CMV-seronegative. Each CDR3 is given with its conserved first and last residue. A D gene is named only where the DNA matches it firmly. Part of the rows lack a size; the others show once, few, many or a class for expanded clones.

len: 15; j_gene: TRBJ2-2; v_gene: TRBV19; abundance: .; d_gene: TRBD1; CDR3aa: CASSSDREITGELFF; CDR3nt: TGTGCCAGCAGTAGCGACAGGGAGATAACCGGGGAGCTGTTTTTT
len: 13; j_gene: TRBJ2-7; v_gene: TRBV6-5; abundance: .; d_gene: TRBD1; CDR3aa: CASSPPGQGKQYF; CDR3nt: TGTGCCAGCAGTCCACCGGGACAGGGAAAGCAGTACTTC
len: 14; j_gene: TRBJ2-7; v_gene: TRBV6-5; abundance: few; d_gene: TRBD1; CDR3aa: CATLGGTGGYEQYF; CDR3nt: TGTGCCACCCTTGGTGGGACAGGGGGGTACGAGCAGTACTTC
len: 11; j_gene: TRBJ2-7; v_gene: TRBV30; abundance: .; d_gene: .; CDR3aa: CAWRAGVEQYF; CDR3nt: TGTGCCTGGAGGGCAGGGGTCGAGCAGTACTTC
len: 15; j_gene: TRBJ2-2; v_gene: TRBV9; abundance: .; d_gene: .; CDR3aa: CASSVVAINTGELFF; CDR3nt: TGTGCCAGCAGCGTAGTTGCTATCAACACCGGGGAGCTGTTTTTT
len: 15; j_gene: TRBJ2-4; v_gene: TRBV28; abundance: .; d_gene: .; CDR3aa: CASSAEDLAKNIQYF; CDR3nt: TGTGCCAGCAGCGCAGAGGATTTAGCCAAAAACATTCAGTACTTC
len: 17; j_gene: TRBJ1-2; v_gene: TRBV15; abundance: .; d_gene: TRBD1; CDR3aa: CATSRDTLGTGVSGYTF; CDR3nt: TGTGCCACCAGCAGAGATACCCTAGGGACAGGGGTAAGCGGCTACACCTTC
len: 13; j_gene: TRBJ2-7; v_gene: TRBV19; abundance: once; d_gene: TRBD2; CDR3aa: CASRLAGGHEQYF; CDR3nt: TGTGCCAGTAGACTAGCGGGGGGCCACGAGCAGTACTTC
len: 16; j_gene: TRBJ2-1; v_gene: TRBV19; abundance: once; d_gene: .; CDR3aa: CASSPPNGGPWDEQFF; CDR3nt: TGTGCCAGTAGTCCGCCCAATGGGGGCCCTTGGGATGAGCAGTTCTTC
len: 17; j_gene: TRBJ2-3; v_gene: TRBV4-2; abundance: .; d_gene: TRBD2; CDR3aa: CASSQEASGNVLHTQYF; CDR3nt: TGTGCCAGCAGCCAAGAGGCTAGCGGGAATGTCTTGCATACGCAGTATTTT
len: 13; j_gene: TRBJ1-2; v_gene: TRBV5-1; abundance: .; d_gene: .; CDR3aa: CASSPLEGGGYTF; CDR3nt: TGCGCCAGCAGCCCCCTGGAGGGCGGTGGCTACACCTTC
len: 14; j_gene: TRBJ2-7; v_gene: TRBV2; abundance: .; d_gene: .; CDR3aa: CASSESPGAYEQYF; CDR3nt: TGTGCCAGCAGTGAGAGTCCAGGGGCCTACGAGCAGTACTTC
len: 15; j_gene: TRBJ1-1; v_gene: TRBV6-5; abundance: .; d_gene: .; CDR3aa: CASSYSIAWNTEAFF; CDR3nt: TGTGCCAGCAGTTACTCGATAGCCTGGAACACTGAAGCTTTCTTT
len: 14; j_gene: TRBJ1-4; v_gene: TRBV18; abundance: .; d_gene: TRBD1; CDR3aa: CASSTQGRNEKLFF; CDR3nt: TGTGCCAGCTCAACACAGGGGCGTAATGAAAAACTGTTTTTT
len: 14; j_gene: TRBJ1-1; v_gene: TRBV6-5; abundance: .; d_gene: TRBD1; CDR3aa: CASSRQGVTTEAFF; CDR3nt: TGTGCCAGCAGTCGACAGGGGGTAACGACTGAAGCTTTCTTT
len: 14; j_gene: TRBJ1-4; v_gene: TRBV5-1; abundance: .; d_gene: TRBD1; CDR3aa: CASSSGTGDEKLFF; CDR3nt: TGCGCCAGCAGCTCCGGGACAGGGGACGAAAAACTGTTTTTT
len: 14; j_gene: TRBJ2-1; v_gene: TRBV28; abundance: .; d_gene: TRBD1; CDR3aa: CASLLGQGNNEQFF; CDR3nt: TGTGCCAGTTTACTGGGACAGGGAAACAATGAGCAGTTCTTC
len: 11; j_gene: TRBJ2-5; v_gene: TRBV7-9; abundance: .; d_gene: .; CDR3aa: CASIGGETQYF; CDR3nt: TGTGCCAGTATCGGGGGTGAGACCCAGTACTTC
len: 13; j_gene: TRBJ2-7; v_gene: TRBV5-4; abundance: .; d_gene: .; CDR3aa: CASSSGASREQYF; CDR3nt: TGTGCCAGCAGCTCAGGGGCTTCTCGGGAGCAGTACTTC
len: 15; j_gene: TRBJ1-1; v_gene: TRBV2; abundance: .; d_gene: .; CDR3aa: CASSRGVSPNTEAFF; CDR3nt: TGTGCCAGCAGTCGAGGAGTCTCCCCGAACACTGAAGCTTTCTTT
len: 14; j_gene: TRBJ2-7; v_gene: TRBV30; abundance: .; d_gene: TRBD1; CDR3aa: CACRQGWSSYEQYF; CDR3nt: TGTGCCTGTCGACAGGGTTGGAGCTCCTACGAGCAGTACTTC
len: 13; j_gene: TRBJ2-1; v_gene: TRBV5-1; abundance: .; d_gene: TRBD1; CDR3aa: CASAWDSYNEQFF; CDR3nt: TGCGCCAGCGCTTGGGACAGCTACAATGAGCAGTTCTTC
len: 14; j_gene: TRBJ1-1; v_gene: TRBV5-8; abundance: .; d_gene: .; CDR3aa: CAGQVTDYTTEAFF; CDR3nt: TGTGCCGGCCAGGTGACGGACTATACCACTGAAGCTTTCTTT
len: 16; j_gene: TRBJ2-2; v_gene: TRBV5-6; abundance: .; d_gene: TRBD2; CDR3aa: CASSLVGSGGTGELFF; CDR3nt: TGTGCCAGCAGCTTGGTTGGTAGCGGGGGCACCGGGGAGCTGTTTTTT
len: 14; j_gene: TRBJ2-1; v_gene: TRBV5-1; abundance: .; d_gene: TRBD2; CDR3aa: CASSFRAGGNEQFF; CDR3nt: TGCGCCAGCAGCTTCCGAGCGGGAGGCAATGAGCAGTTCTTC
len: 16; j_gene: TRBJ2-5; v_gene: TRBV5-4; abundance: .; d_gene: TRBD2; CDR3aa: CASNQKGLAGEETQYF; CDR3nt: TGTGCCAGCAACCAAAAAGGACTAGCGGGAGAAGAGACCCAGTACTTC
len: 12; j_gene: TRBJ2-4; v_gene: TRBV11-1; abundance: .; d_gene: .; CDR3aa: CASRQTGDIQYF; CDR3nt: TGTGCCAGCCGCCAGACAGGAGACATTCAGTACTTC
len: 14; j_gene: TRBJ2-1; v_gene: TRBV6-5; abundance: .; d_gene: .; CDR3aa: CASSWRLVPGEQFF; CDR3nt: TGTGCCAGCAGCTGGAGACTAGTGCCTGGGGAGCAGTTCTTC
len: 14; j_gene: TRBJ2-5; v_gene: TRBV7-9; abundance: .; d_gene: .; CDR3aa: CASARSGAGETQYF; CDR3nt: TGTGCCAGCGCTCGTTCGGGAGCGGGCGAGACCCAGTACTTC
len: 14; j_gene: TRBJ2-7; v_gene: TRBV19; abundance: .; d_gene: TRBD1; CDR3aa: CASNPTGDSYEQYF; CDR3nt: TGTGCCAGTAACCCGACAGGGGATTCGTACGAGCAGTACTTC
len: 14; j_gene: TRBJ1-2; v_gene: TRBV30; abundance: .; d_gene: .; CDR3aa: CAWSVGNRAIPSTF; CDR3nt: TGTGCCTGGAGTGTAGGAAACAGGGCCATACCCTCGACCTTC
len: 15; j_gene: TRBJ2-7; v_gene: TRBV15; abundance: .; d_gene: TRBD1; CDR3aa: CATSRRGGIGYEQYF; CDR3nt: TGTGCCACCAGCAGAAGAGGGGGCATCGGTTACGAGCAGTACTTC
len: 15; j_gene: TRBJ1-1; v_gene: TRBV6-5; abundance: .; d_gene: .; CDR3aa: CASARGGGLNTEAFF; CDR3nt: TGTGCCAGCGCCCGAGGGGGGGGGCTCAACACTGAAGCTTTCTTT
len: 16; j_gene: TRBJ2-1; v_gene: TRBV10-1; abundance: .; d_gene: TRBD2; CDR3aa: CASSESRLAGVVEQFF; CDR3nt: TGCGCCAGCAGTGAGTCGAGGCTAGCGGGGGTTGTTGAGCAGTTCTTC
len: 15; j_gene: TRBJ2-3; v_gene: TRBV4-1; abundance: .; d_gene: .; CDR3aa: CASSQGAGSTDTQYF; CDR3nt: TGCGCCAGCAGCCAAGGCGCGGGTAGCACAGATACGCAGTATTTT
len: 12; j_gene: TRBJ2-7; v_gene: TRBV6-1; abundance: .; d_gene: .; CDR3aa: CASSEVGSVPTF; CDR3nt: TGTGCCAGCAGTGAAGTCGGGTCAGTACCCACCTTC
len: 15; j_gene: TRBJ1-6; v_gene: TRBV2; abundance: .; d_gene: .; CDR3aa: CASSGAGLAFSPLHF; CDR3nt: TGTGCCAGCAGCGGAGCGGGGTTGGCGTTTTCACCCCTCCACTTT
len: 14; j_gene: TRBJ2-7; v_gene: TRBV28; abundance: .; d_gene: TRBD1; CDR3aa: CASSPGTGGHEQYF; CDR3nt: TGTGCCAGCAGTCCCGGGACAGGGGGCCACGAGCAGTACTTC
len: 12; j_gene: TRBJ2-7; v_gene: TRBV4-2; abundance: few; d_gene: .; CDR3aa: CASSQGSGEQYF; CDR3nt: TGTGCCAGCAGCCAAGGGAGCGGCGAGCAGTACTTC
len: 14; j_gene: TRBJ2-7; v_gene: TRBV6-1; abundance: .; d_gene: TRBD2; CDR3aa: CASSEREGSYEQYF; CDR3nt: TGTGCCAGCAGTGAAAGGGAGGGATCCTACGAGCAGTACTTC
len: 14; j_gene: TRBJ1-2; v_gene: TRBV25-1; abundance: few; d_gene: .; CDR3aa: CASSELRGIYGYTF; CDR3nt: TGTGCCAGCAGTGAGCTCCGGGGGATCTATGGCTACACCTTC
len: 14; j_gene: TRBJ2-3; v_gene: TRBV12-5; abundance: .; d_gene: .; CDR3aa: CASGLGQLTDTQYF; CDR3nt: TGTGCTAGTGGTTTGGGACAGCTCACAGATACGCAGTATTTT
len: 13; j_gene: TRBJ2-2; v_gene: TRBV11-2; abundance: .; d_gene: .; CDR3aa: CASSAREDGELFF; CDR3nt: TGTGCCAGCAGCGCCAGGGAGGACGGGGAGCTGTTTTTT
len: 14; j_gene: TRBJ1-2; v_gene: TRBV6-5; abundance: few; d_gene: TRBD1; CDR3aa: CASSGRDRFYGYTF; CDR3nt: TGTGCCAGCAGTGGGAGGGACAGGTTCTATGGCTACACCTTC
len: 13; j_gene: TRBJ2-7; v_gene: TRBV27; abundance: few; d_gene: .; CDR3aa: CASSLGDIGEQYF; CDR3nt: TGTGCCAGCAGTTTAGGGGACATAGGCGAGCAGTACTTC
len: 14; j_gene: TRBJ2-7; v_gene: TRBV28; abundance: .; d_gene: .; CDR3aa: CASSLRGSYYEQYF; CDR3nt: TGTGCCAGCAGTTTAAGGGGGAGTTACTACGAGCAGTACTTC
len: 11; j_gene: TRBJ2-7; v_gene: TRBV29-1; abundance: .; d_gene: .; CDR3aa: CSVQDSYEQYF; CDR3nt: TGCAGCGTTCAGGATTCCTACGAGCAGTACTTC
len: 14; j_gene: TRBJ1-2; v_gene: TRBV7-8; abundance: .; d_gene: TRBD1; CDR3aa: CASSYGQGNYGYTF; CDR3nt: TGTGCCAGCAGCTACGGACAGGGCAACTATGGCTACACCTTC
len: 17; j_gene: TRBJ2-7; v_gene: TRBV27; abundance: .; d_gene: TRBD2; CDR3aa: CASRKVAVTSGMYEQYF; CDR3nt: TGTGCCAGCAGGAAGGTTGCGGTGACTAGCGGGATGTACGAGCAGTACTTC
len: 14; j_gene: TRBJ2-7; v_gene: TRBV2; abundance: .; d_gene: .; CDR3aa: CASKHSGTTYEQYF; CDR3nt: TGTGCCAGCAAGCACTCCGGGACAACCTACGAGCAGTACTTC
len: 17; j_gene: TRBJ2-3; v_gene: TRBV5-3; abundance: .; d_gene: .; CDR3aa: CARSLESRQALRDTQYF; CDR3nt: TGTGCCAGAAGCTTGGAGAGCAGGCAAGCTTTGCGTGATACGCAGTATTTT
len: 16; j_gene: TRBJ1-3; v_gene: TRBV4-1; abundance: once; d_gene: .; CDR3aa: CASSQVVGAAGNTIYF; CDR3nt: TGCGCCAGCAGCCAAGTGGTGGGGGCGGCTGGAAACACCATATATTTT
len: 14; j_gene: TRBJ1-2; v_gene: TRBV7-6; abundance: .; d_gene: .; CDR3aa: CASSDGGAYYGYTF; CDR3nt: TGTGCCAGCAGTGATGGTGGGGCGTACTATGGCTACACCTTC
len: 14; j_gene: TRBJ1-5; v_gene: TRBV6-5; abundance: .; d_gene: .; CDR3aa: CASRDGSFNQPQHF; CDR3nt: TGTGCCAGCAGAGACGGGTCTTTCAATCAGCCCCAGCATTTT
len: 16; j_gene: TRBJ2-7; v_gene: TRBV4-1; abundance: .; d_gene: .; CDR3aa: CASSQDEVSGLREQYF; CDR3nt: TGCGCCAGCAGCCAAGATGAGGTTAGCGGCCTAAGGGAGCAGTACTTC
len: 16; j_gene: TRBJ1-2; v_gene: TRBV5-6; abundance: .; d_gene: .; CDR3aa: CASSSGASVRVYGYTF; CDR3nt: TGTGCCAGCAGCTCCGGCGCATCAGTGAGGGTATATGGCTACACCTTC
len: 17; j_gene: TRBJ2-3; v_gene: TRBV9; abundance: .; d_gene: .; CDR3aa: CASSVNGGREITDTQYF; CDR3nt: TGTGCCAGCAGCGTAAACGGGGGGCGGGAGATCACAGATACGCAGTATTTT